This TCR beta chain was captured by sequencing in a study of blood T cell repertoires in COVID-19. Turning to the study itself: The cDNA or gDNA used as material had been derived from T cells, B-cell-depleted T cells, or PBMCs.

V lost 7 bases and J lost 4, with 10 bases in between. This CDR3 is 12 amino acids long. Clones were read by immunoSEQ multiplex PCR, and TCRdb kept only the in-frame ones, dropping some. In the table there are approximately 350,000 clones, roughly 80% of which are singletons. The age range of participants was 18 to 89 years, with residence in fewer than 25 US areas. Donors in Cohort 3 counted as recovered after two negative PCRs, clearance, or symptom resolution. This TCR was recovered from a woman between 50 and 59 years old who had recovered from COVID-19. What was sequenced was PBMCs or T cells enriched from blood (not recorded which). This sequence joins TRBV12-3 or TRBV12-4 and TRBJ1-2; D gene ambiguous. The CDR3 DNA sequence: TGTGCCAGCACCGGGAGCCCCTATGGCTACACCTTC. It codes for CASTGSPYGYTF.